Each of the 2 T cell receptor beta chains below was sequenced from the same sample in a study of beta chain features in type 1 diabetes. Investigators reverse transcribed all isolated RNA, so they sequenced expressed TCRB transcripts. The method was immunoSEQ multiplex PCR; TCRdb's version includes in-frame clones alone and lacks a portion of them. The profile shows over 350,000 clones, about 14% of them singletons. Sequences were obtained from naive CD4+ T cells from blood. These receptors were taken from a woman in her late teens or twenties in good health.

The chain has TRBV5-1 and TRBJ2-7; D is undetermined. The germline V gene has CDR1 SGHRS and CDR2 YFSETQ. V was cut by 5 bases and J by 3 bases, with 9 bases left in between. This CDR3 has 12 residues. CDR3 nucleotide sequence: TGCGCCAGCAGTGAGAGTGGCTACGAGCAGTACTTC. It specifies CASSESGYEQYF.

In this sample, this clone turned up a few times. The CDR3 bases are TGTGCCAGCAGCTTGGGGGGACAGGGAACCTACGAGCAGTACTTC. Translated, it gives CASSLGGQGTYEQYF. The chain employs TRBV5-4 and TRBJ2-7; 9 bases align to TRBD1. Trimming cost V 0 bases and J 2 bases; bases outside gene matches: 3. Germline-derived CDR1 and CDR2 are SGHNT and YYREEE (reference sequence). The length of the CDR3 is 15 residues.